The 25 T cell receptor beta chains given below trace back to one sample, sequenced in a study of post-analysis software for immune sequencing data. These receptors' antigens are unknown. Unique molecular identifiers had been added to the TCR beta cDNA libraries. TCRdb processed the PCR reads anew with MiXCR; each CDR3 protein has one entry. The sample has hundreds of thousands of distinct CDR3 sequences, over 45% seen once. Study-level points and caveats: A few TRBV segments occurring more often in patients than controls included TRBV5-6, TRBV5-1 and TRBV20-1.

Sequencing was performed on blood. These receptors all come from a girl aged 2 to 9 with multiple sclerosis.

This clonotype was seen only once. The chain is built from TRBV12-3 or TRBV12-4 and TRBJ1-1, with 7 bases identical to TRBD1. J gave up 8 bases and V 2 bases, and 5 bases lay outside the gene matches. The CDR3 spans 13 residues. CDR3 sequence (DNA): TGTGCCAGCAGTTTAATAGCAGGGGGGGAAGCTTTCTTT. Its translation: CASSLIAGGEAFF.

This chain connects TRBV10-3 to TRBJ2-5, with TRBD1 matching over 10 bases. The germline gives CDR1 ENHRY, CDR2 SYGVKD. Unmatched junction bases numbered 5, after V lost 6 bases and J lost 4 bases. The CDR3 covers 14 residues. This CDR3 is CAISPGTGAETQYF. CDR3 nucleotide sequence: TGTGCCATCAGCCCCGGGACAGGGGCAGAGACCCAGTACTTC.

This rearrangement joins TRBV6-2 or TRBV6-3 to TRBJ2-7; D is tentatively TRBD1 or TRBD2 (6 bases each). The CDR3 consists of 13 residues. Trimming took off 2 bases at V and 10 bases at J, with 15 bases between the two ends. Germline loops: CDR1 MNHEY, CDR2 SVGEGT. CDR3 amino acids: CASSYLEGGFQYF. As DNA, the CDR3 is TGTGCCAGCAGTTACCTGGAAGGGGGGTTTCAGTACTTC.

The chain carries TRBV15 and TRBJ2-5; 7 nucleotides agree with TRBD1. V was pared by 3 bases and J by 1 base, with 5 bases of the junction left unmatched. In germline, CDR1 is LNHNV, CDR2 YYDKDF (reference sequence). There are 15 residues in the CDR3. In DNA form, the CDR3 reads TGTGCCACCAGCAGCCTGGGACAGCTCCAAGAGACCCAGTACTTC. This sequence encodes CATSSLGQLQETQYF.

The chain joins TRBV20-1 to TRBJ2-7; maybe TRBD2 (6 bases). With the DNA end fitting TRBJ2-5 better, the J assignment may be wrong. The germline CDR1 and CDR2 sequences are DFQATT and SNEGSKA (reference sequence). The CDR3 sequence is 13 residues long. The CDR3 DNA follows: TGCAGTGCTAGAGCGGGAGCTGAGGAGACCCAGTACTTC. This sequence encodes CSARAGAEETQYF.

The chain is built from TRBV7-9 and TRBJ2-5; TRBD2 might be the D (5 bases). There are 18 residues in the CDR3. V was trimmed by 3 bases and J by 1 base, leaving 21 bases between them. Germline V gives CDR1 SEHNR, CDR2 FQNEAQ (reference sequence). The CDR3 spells CASSLGLAAIGGQETQYF. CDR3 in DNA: TGTGCCAGCAGCTTGGGTCTCGCGGCAATTGGAGGCCAAGAGACCCAGTACTTC.

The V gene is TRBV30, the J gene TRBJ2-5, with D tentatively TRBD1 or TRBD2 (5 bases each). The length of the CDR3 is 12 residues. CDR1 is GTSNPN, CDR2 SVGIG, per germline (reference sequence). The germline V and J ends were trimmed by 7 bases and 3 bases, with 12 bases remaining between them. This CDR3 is CAYNQGEETQYF. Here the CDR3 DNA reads TGTGCCTATAATCAGGGAGAAGAGACCCAGTACTTC.

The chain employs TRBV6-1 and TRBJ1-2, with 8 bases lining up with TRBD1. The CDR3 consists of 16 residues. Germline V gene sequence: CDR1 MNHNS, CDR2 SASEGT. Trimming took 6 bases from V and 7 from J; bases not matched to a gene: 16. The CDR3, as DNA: TGTGCCAGCAGCCTTCTCCGACAGGGGCCCTCTGGTGGCTACACCTTC. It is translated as CASSLLRQGPSGGYTF.

The CDR3 protein is CSARDQGSGELFF. The CDR3 bases are TGCAGTGCTAGAGATCAAGGGTCCGGGGAGCTGTTTTTT. The chain couples TRBV20-1 to TRBJ2-2, with D unresolved. The CDR3 contains 13 residues. Per germline, CDR1 DFQATT and CDR2 SNEGSKA (reference sequence). With 0 bases removed from V and 6 bases from J, the gap between germline ends came to 8 bases.

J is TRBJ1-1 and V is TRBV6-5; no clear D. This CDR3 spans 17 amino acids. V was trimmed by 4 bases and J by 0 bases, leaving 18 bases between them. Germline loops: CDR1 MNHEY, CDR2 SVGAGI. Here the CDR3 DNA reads TGTGCCAGCAGTTTCACCGGGAAGGACCTATTGAACACTGAAGCTTTCTTT. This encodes CASSFTGKDLLNTEAFF.

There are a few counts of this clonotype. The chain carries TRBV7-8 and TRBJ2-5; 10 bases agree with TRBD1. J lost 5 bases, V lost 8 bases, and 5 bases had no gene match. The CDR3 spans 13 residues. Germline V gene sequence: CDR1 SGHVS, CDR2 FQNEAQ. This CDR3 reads CASSWTGGETQYF. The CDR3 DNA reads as TGTGCCAGCTCCTGGACAGGGGGGGAGACCCAGTACTTC.

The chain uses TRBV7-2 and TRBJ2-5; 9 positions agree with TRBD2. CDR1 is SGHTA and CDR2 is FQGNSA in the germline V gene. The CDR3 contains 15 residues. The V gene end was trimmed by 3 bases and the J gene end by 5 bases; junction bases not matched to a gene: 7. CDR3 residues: CASSFVSGSGETQYF. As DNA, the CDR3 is TGTGCCAGCAGCTTTGTTAGCGGGAGTGGGGAGACCCAGTACTTC. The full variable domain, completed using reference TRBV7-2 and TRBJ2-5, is GAGVSQSPSNKVTEKGKDVELRCDPISGHTALYWYRQSLGQGLEFLIYFQGNSAPDKSGLPSDRFSAERTGGSVSTLTIQRTQQEDSAVYLCASSFVSGSGETQYFGPGTRLLVL.

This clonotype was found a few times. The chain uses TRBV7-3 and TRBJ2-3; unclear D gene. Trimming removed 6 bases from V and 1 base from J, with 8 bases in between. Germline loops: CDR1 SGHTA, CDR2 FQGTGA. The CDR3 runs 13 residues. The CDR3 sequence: CASRQVGTDTQYF. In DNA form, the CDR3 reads TGTGCCAGCAGACAAGTCGGCACAGATACGCAGTATTTT.

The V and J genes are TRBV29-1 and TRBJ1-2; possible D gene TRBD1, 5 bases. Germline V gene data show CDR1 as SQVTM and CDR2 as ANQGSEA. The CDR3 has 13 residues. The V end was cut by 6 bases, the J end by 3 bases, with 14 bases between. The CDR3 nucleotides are TGCAGCGTCGGACACGGGCCGGACTATGGCTACACCTTC. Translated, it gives CSVGHGPDYGYTF.

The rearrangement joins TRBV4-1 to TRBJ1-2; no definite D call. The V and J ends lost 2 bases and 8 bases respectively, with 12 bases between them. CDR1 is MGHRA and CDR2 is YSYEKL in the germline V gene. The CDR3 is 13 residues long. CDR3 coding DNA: TGCGCCAGCAGCCAACCCCCGGCATGGGGCTACACCTTC. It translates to CASSQPPAWGYTF.

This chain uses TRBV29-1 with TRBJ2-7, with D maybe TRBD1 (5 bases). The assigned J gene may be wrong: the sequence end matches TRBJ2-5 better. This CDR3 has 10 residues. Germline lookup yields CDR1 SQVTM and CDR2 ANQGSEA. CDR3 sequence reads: CSGRVETQYF. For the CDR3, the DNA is TGCAGCGGCAGGGTAGAGACCCAGTACTTC.

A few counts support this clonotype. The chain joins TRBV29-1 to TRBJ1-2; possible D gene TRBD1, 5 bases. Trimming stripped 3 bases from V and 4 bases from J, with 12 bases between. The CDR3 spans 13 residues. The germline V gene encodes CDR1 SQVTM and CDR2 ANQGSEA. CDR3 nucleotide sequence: TGCAGCGTTGATCTGGGACTGACCTATGGCTACACCTTC. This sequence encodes CSVDLGLTYGYTF.

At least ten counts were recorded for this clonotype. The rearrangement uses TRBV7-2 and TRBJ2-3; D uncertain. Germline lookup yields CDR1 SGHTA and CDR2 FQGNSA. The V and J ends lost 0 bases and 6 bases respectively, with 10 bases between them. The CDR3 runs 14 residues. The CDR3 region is CASSLAKYGDTQYF. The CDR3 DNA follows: TGTGCCAGCAGCTTAGCGAAGTATGGGGATACGCAGTATTTT.

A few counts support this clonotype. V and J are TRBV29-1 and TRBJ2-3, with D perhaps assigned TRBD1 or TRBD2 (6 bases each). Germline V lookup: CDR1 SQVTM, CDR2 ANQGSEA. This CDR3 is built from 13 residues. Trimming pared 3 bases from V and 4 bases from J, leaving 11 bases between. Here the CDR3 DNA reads TGCAGCGTTGAGGGGGGCGAGGCAGATACGCAGTATTTT. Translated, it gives CSVEGGEADTQYF.

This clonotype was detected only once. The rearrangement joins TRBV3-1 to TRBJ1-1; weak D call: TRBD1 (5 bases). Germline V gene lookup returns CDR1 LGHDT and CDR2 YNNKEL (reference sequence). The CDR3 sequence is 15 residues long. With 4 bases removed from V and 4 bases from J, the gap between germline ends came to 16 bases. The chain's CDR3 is CASSPPRRGGTEAFF. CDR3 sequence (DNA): TGTGCCAGCAGCCCTCCCCGGAGGGGAGGCACTGAAGCTTTCTTT.

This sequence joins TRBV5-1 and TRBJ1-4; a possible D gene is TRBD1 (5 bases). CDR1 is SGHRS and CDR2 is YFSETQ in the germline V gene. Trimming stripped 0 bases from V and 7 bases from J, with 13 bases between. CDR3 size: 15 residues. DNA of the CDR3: TGCGCCAGCAGCTTGGAAAGGGGATCGGGTGAAAAACTGTTTTTT. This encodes CASSLERGSGEKLFF.

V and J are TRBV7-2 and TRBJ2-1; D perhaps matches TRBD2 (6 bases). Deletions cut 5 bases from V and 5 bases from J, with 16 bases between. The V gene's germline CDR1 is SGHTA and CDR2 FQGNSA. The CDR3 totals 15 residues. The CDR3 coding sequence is TGTGCCAGCAGCCCAACTAGCCGAGGGGACAATGAGCAGTTCTTC. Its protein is CASSPTSRGDNEQFF.

This CDR3 reads CATQRGSNQPQHF. CDR3 DNA: TGTGCCACCCAACGGGGTAGCAATCAGCCCCAGCATTTT. The chain uses TRBV12-3 or TRBV12-4 and TRBJ1-5; D remains unclear. V lost 10 bases to trimming and J lost 0 bases, with 10 bases between them. This CDR3 is built from 13 residues.

The CDR3 coding sequence is TGCAGTGCTAGAGAGGGGGTAGCGGGAGAACTGGCGCAGTATTTT. Protein sequence: CSAREGVAGELAQYF. The V and J genes are TRBV20-1 and TRBJ2-3, with 9 bases that match TRBD2. The CDR3 covers 15 residues. V dropped 0 bases and J dropped 10; count of bases not matched to a gene: 11. Germline V lookup: CDR1 DFQATT, CDR2 SNEGSKA (reference sequence).

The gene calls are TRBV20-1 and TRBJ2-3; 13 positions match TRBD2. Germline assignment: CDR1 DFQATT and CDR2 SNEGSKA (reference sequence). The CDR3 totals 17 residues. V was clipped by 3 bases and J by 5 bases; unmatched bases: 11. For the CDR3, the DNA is TGCAGTGCTAGCCCTACACCGGGACTAGCGGGACGAGATACGCAGTATTTT. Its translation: CSASPTPGLAGRDTQYF.